Following are 17 T cell receptor beta chains from one sample sequenced in a study of blood T cell repertoires in COVID-19. Assay used: immunoSEQ multiplex PCR; TCRdb lists only in-frame clones, some missing. The profile covers fewer than 250,000 clones, with over 75% appearing a single time and about 4% taken by the ten largest. Sequences were obtained from PBMCs or T cells enriched from blood (not recorded which). Receptors were obtained from a woman aged 25 to 39 who had been exposed to COVID-19.

The chain couples TRBV7-3 to TRBJ2-3; tentatively, D is TRBD2 (5 bases). Trimming pared 5 bases from V and 1 base from J, leaving 10 bases between. CDR1 and CDR2 from the germline V gene are SGHTA and FQGTGA. This CDR3 has 14 residues. CDR3 sequence: CASSRAGGTDTQYF. DNA of the CDR3: TGTGCCAGCAGCCGGGCCGGGGGCACAGATACGCAGTATTTT. Full variable domain (missing parts from reference TRBV7-3 and TRBJ2-3): GAGVSQTPSNKVTEKGKYVELRCDPISGHTALYWYRQSLGQGPEFLIYFQGTGAADDSGLPNDRFFAVRPEGSVSTLKIQRTERGDSAVYLCASSRAGGTDTQYFGPGTRLTVL.

This rearrangement joins TRBV9 to TRBJ1-1; TRBD1 matches 9 bases. Germline lookup yields CDR1 SGDLS and CDR2 YYNGEE. CDR3 length: 18 amino acids. J gave up 1 base and V 0 bases, and 10 bases lay outside the gene matches. CDR3 residues: CASSVARDRVGRNTEAFF. The CDR3 DNA sequence: TGTGCCAGCAGCGTAGCAAGGGACAGGGTAGGAAGGAACACTGAAGCTTTCTTT.

CDR3 residues: CAWSEKGLSGVTEAFF. CDR3 DNA: TGTGCCTGGAGTGAGAAGGGGCTTTCAGGGGTCACTGAAGCTTTCTTT. V and J are TRBV30 and TRBJ1-1; D is perhaps TRBD1 (6 bases). The CDR3 loop spans 16 amino acids. V shed 1 base and J shed 4 bases, with 19 bases lying between them. Germline V gene lookup returns CDR1 GTSNPN and CDR2 SVGIG (reference sequence).

The V gene is TRBV7-2, the J gene TRBJ1-2; 8 nucleotides match TRBD1. From germline, CDR1 is SGHTA and CDR2 FQGNSA. Trimming cost V 2 bases and J 0 bases; bases outside gene matches: 14. The CDR3 is 19 amino acids. In DNA, the CDR3 is TGTGCCAGCAGCTTACCCCGAAGGACAGGGCGCTACTCTAACTATGGCTACACCTTC. This sequence encodes CASSLPRRTGRYSNYGYTF.

V and J are TRBV29-1 and TRBJ1-3, with 9 bases matching TRBD1. This CDR3 region has 16 residues. J gave up 2 bases and V 4 bases, and 9 bases lay outside the gene matches. Germline V CDR1 and CDR2: SQVTM, ANQGSEA. The CDR3 bases are TGCAGCGTTGCCCTACCACAGGGGGCTACTGGAAACACCATATATTTT. Translation gives CSVALPQGATGNTIYF.

For this clone: The sample contains more than one DNA sequence encoding this CDR3. The chain links TRBV28 to TRBJ1-5; 7 nucleotides agree with TRBD1. This CDR3 is built from 14 residues. Trimming at V came to 6 bases and at J to 6 bases, leaving 8 bases not matched to a gene. Per germline, CDR1 MDHEN and CDR2 SYDVKM. CDR3 nucleotide sequence: TGTGCCAGCAGCTCCCGACAGGGTGGTCAGCCCCAGCATTTT. The encoded protein is CASSSRQGGQPQHF.

The genes are TRBV2 and TRBJ2-1; 9 bases are shared with TRBD1. Unmatched junction bases numbered 13, after V lost 10 bases and J lost 9 bases. This CDR3 contains 14 residues. Germline V CDR1 and CDR2: SNHLY, FYNNEI. The CDR3 DNA reads as TGTGCCACAAGAACAGGGGGCCTGCGGGGTGAGCAGTTCTTC. This codes for CATRTGGLRGEQFF.

The gene calls are TRBV6-1 and TRBJ1-2; TRBD1 matches 8 bases. V shed 1 base and J 6 bases; nucleotides not matched to a gene: 10. CDR3 length: 16 residues. Germline lookup yields CDR1 MNHNS and CDR2 SASEGT. CDR3 in amino acids: CASSEVAQGARHGYTF. CDR3 DNA: TGTGCCAGCAGTGAAGTTGCCCAGGGGGCCCGACATGGCTACACCTTC.

This clone was seen only once. The genes are TRBV12-5 and TRBJ2-1; 14 bases match TRBD2. The V gene's germline CDR1 is LGHNT and CDR2 FRNRAP. Trimming took 0 bases from V and 6 from J; bases not matched to a gene: 4. The CDR3 runs 17 residues. As DNA, the CDR3 is TGTGCTAGTGGTTTGGTGCCTGGGACTAGCGGGAGCAATGAGCAGTTCTTC. Amino acid sequence: CASGLVPGTSGSNEQFF.

This chain joins TRBV6-5 and TRBJ1-1; 8 bases fit TRBD1. The CDR3 extends over 16 amino acids. Per germline, CDR1 MNHEY and CDR2 SVGAGI. V dropped 0 bases and J dropped 7; count of bases not matched to a gene: 10. CDR3 amino acids: CASSYSTVTGAREAFF. The CDR3 DNA reads as TGTGCCAGCAGTTACTCGACTGTGACAGGGGCTCGTGAAGCTTTCTTT.

The chain joins TRBV9 to TRBJ1-6; TRBD1 matches at 7 bases. Germline V lookup: CDR1 SGDLS, CDR2 YYNGEE. J was trimmed by 7 bases and V by 4 bases; bases with no gene match: 5. The CDR3 loop spans 14 amino acids. The CDR3 bases are TGTGCCAGCAGCCCCCAGGGGGAGAATTCACCCCTCCACTTT. Its protein is CASSPQGENSPLHF.

In the case of this clone: Additional DNA sequences in this sample encode the identical CDR3. V is TRBV10-1 and J is TRBJ2-2, with 8 bases identical to TRBD1. V lost 6 bases, J lost 0 bases, and 0 bases stayed unmatched. CDR3 size: 14 residues. Germline values: CDR1 WNHNN, CDR2 SYGVQD (reference sequence). CDR3 sequence reads: CASRGQANTGELFF. The CDR3 nucleotides read TGCGCCAGCAGGGGACAGGCGAACACCGGGGAGCTGTTTTTT.

The chain uses TRBV24-1 and TRBJ1-1, with 7 bases that match TRBD1. The CDR3 runs to 13 residues. CDR1 is KGHDR, CDR2 SFDVKD, per germline. V lost 11 bases, J lost 5 bases, and 10 bases stayed unmatched. The CDR3 DNA reads TGTGCCATCTCTAGGGGCAGGGGGACTGAAGCTTTCTTT. This codes for CAISRGRGTEAFF.

This chain uses TRBV5-1 with TRBJ1-3; maybe TRBD1 (6 bases). Trimming cost V 4 bases and J 0 bases, with 11 bases left between them. CDR3 length: 15 residues. From germline, CDR1 is SGHRS and CDR2 YFSETQ. The CDR3, as DNA: TGCGCCAGCAGCCGGGACACGAGCTCTGGAAACACCATATATTTT. As protein: CASSRDTSSGNTIYF.

For the CDR3, the DNA is TGTGCCAGCAGCCGCGGGCGGGCCACAGATACGCAGTATTTT. This translates into CASSRGRATDTQYF. The rearrangement links TRBV5-4 to TRBJ2-3; a possible D gene is TRBD2 (5 bases). V was trimmed by 4 bases and J by 2 bases, leaving 11 bases between them. This CDR3 spans 14 amino acids. The V gene's germline CDR1 is SGHNT and CDR2 YYREEE (reference sequence).

This clone was counted a single time. The chain is built from TRBV6-2 or TRBV6-3 and TRBJ1-6, with 10 bases that match TRBD1. The CDR3 extends over 16 amino acids. Germline V CDR1 and CDR2: MNHEY, SVGEGT. J gave up 7 bases and V 2 bases, and 5 bases lay outside the gene matches. CDR3 coding DNA: TGTGCCAGCAGTTACCAGGGGACAGGGGCGAATTCACCCCTCCACTTT. This sequence encodes CASSYQGTGANSPLHF.

This clone was seen only once. V is TRBV19 and J is TRBJ1-5, with a tentative D call TRBD1 (5 bases). V dropped 5 bases and J dropped 6 bases, with 11 bases sitting between them. The CDR3 runs to 13 residues. The germline CDR1 and CDR2 sequences are LNHDA and SQIVND (reference sequence). This chain's CDR3 is CASSPRVPQPQHF. CDR3 coding DNA: TGTGCCAGTAGTCCCAGGGTGCCTCAGCCCCAGCATTTT.